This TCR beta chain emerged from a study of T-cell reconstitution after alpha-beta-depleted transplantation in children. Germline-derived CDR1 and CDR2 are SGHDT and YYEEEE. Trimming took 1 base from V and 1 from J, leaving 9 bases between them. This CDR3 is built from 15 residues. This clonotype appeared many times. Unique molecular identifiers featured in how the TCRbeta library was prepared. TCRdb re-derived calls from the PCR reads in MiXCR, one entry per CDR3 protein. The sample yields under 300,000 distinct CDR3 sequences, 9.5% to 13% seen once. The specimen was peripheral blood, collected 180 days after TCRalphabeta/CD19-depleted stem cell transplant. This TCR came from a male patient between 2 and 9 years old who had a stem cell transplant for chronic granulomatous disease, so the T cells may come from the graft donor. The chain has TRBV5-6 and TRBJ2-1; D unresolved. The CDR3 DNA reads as TGTGCCAGCAGCTTGAGAGCACCTTCCTACAATGAGCAGTTCTTC. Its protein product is CASSLRAPSYNEQFF.